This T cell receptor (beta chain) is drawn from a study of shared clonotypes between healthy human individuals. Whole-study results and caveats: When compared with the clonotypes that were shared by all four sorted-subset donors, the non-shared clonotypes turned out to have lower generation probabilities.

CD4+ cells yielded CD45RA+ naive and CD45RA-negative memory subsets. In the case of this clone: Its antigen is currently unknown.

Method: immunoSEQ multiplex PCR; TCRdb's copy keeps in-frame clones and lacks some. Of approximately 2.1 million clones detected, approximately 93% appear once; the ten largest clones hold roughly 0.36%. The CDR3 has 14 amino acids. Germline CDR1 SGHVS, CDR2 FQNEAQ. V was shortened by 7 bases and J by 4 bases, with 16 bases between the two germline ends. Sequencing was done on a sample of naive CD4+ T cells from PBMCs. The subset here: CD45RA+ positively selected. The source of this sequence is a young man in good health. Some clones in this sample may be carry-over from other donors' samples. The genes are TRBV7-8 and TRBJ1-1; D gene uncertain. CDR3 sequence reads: CASNSRGHGTEAFF. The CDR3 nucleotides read TGTGCCAGCAATAGCCGGGGTCACGGCACTGAAGCTTTCTTT.